One sample yielded the 9 T cell receptor beta chains listed below, sequenced in a study of identical twins. From the 5' RACE reads, TCRdb called clonotypes with MiXCR, one entry per CDR3 protein. The data contain 600,000 to 850,000 distinct CDR3 sequences, around a sixth of them singletons. This same sample was also part of a study on T cells expressing NK-cell markers.

Sequenced input: PBMCs. These receptors originate from a woman younger than 30 in good health.

This clonotype was counted between two and nine times. The chain recombines TRBV20-1 with TRBJ2-1; 11 positions agree with TRBD2. The CDR3 extends over 16 amino acids. CDR1 is DFQATT and CDR2 is SNEGSKA in the germline V gene (reference sequence). The J segment lost 0 bases and the V segment lost 5 bases, leaving 6 bases of the junction unmatched. This chain's CDR3 is CSAFLSGRGSYNEQFF. CDR3 sequence (DNA): TGCAGTGCTTTCCTTAGCGGGAGGGGCTCCTACAATGAGCAGTTCTTC.

The rearrangement joins TRBV6-5 to TRBJ2-1, with no clear D. CDR3 length equals 11 residues. The V gene lost 10 bases and the J gene lost 8 bases, with 12 bases spanning the gap. The V gene's germline CDR1 is MNHEY and CDR2 SVGAGI. The CDR3 loop is CATRLFDEQFF. The CDR3 DNA sequence: TGTGCCACACGCCTGTTCGATGAGCAGTTCTTC.

The chain employs TRBV29-1 and TRBJ2-6; D unresolved. In germline, CDR1 is SQVTM, CDR2 ANQGSEA. V was clipped by 1 base and J by 7 bases, with 8 bases between them. The CDR3 extends over 13 amino acids. In DNA, the CDR3 is TGCAGCGTTGAAGGGGGAACAGCCAACGTCCTGACTTTC. It is translated as CSVEGGTANVLTF.

The genes are TRBV18 and TRBJ1-3; D call uncertain. Germline CDR1 and CDR2: KGHSH and LQKENI. CDR3 size: 15 residues. V shed 2 bases and J shed 0 bases, with 8 bases lying between them. Here the CDR3 reads CASSPAGYSGNTIYF. CDR3 DNA: TGTGCCAGCTCACCAGCGGGGTACTCTGGAAACACCATATATTTT.

The chain carries TRBV12-3 or TRBV12-4 and TRBJ2-1; D is ambiguous. This CDR3 region has 14 residues. With 6 bases removed from V and 6 bases from J, the gap between germline ends came to 15 bases. CDR3: CASSLPPERNEQFF. The CDR3 DNA reads TGTGCCAGCAGCCTTCCGCCAGAACGCAATGAGCAGTTCTTC.

This clonotype was observed a few times. The gene calls are TRBV5-1 and TRBJ1-6; weak D call: TRBD1 (6 bases). The CDR3 extends over 15 amino acids. Trimming shortened V by 0 bases and J by 7 bases, and 11 bases separated the two germline ends. CDR1 SGHRS and CDR2 YFSETQ come from the germline V gene. The DNA for the CDR3 is TGCGCCAGCAGCTTGGAAAGGGGACACAATTCACCCCTCCACTTT. Protein sequence: CASSLERGHNSPLHF.

The chain couples TRBV12-3 or TRBV12-4 to TRBJ2-3, with unresolved D. This CDR3 is built from 12 residues. V dropped 4 bases and J dropped 4 bases, with 6 bases sitting between them. DNA of the CDR3: TGTGCCAGCAGTTCGTATGCAGATACGCAGTATTTT. Its protein product is CASSSYADTQYF.

This clonotype has at least ten counts. The chain is built from TRBV12-3 or TRBV12-4 and TRBJ1-1; D might be TRBD1 (6 bases). Trimming stripped 6 bases from V and 1 base from J, with 12 bases between. CDR3 size: 14 residues. The CDR3 DNA follows: TGTGCCAGCAGAGCTCAACAGGGGAACACTGAAGCTTTCTTT. It translates to CASRAQQGNTEAFF.

The chain links TRBV4-1 to TRBJ1-2; D may be TRBD1 (5 bases). The germline CDR1 and CDR2 sequences are MGHRA and YSYEKL. V dropped 4 bases and J dropped 2 bases, with 17 bases sitting between them. The CDR3 consists of 16 residues. The CDR3 region has the DNA TGCGCCAGCAGCCTTTCCGACAGAGAACAGAACTATGGCTACACCTTC. Residues: CASSLSDREQNYGYTF.